Each of the 26 T cell receptor beta chains below was sequenced from the same sample in a study of Ad26.COV2.S vaccination and SARS-CoV-2 variants. Using immunoSEQ multiplex PCR, the repertoire was profiled, and TCRdb retains in-frame clones only, with some absent. The table lists under 300,000 clones, roughly 87% of them singletons. Indicated treatment: about 20 received Ad26.COV2.S at low or high dose, single or two shots; several received placebo; per-sample allocation not given. The study sampled participants on day 63 after the first vaccine or placebo injection. The specimen was peripheral blood, collected in a trial of Ad26.COV2.S vaccine versus placebo. The receptors were gathered from a person aged 18-60 years who received the Ad26.COV2.S COVID-19 vaccine or a placebo.

The chain recombines TRBV9 with TRBJ2-6, with D possibly being TRBD1 (6 bases). The CDR3 consists of 19 residues. The germline V gene has CDR1 SGDLS and CDR2 YYNGEE. Trimming removed 1 base at V and 0 bases at J, with 17 bases between. CDR3 loop: CASSVLDRGRGSGANVLTF. The CDR3 nucleotides are TGTGCCAGCAGCGTACTTGATAGGGGCAGGGGCTCTGGGGCCAACGTCCTGACTTTC.

V and J are TRBV27 and TRBJ2-3; D gene ambiguous. V was cut by 3 bases and J by 5 bases, with 6 bases left in between. The CDR3 is 12 amino acids. The germline CDR1 and CDR2 sequences are MNHEY and SMNVEV (reference sequence). CDR3 residues: CASSFRGDTQYF. CDR3 nucleotide sequence: TGTGCCAGCAGTTTTAGAGGAGATACGCAGTATTTT.

The chain carries TRBV28 and TRBJ2-1; unclear D gene. V gave up 11 bases and J gave up 0 bases, with 8 bases separating them. CDR3 length: 12 amino acids. CDR1 is MDHEN, CDR2 SYDVKM, per germline. CDR3 DNA: TGTGCCTACAGTAGCTCCTACAATGAGCAGTTCTTC. Its translation is CAYSSSYNEQFF.

The chain is built from TRBV3-1 (or the pseudogene TRBV3-2) and TRBJ2-5; tentatively, D is TRBD2 (6 bases). The CDR3 length is 12 residues. V lost 4 bases to trimming and J lost 7 bases, with 10 bases between them. From germline, CDR1 is LGHDT and CDR2 YNNKEL (reference sequence). The CDR3 DNA is TGTGCCAGCAGCCCACCCGGGGGGACCCAGTACTTC. It specifies CASSPPGGTQYF.

The genes are TRBV7-9 and TRBJ2-7; 7 bases match TRBD1. V trimming: 1 base; J trimming: 3 bases; junction bases outside the gene matches: 3. Germline assignment: CDR1 SEHNR and CDR2 FQNEAQ (reference sequence). The CDR3 runs to 14 residues. CDR3 in DNA: TGTGCCAGCAGCTTAGGGGGGACAGACTACGAGCAGTACGTC. Translated, it gives CASSLGGTDYEQYV.

The chain employs TRBV3-1 (or the pseudogene TRBV3-2) and TRBJ1-6; 8 nucleotides agree with TRBD1. With V trimmed by 6 bases and J by 7 bases, 2 bases remained unmatched. This CDR3 is 13 amino acids long. CDR1 and CDR2 from the germline V gene are LGHDT and YNNKEL (reference sequence). CDR3 in DNA: TGTGCCAGCAGACAGGGGGGCAATTCACCCCTCCACTTT. It specifies CASRQGGNSPLHF.

The gene calls are TRBV2 and TRBJ1-2, with D hard to call. V lost 10 bases and J 2 bases, leaving 17 bases between the germline ends. The CDR3 spans 14 residues. Germline assignment: CDR1 SNHLY and CDR2 FYNNEI. CDR3 region: CAIGRLGGNYGYTF. Here the CDR3 DNA reads TGTGCCATTGGCAGACTTGGTGGGAACTATGGCTACACCTTC.

The chain employs TRBV29-1 and TRBJ2-5, with 9 positions matching TRBD1. This CDR3 region has 15 residues. Germline CDR1 reads SQVTM; CDR2 reads ANQGSEA. Germline trimming cut 5 bases from V and 2 bases from J; bases unmatched to any gene: 9. For the CDR3, the DNA is TGCAGCGTTACCCCGAGAGACAGGGGGCAAGAGACCCAGTACTTC. Protein: CSVTPRDRGQETQYF.

V gene TRBV5-1 combines with J gene TRBJ1-4; 7 nucleotides agree with TRBD1. Germline V CDR1 and CDR2: SGHRS, YFSETQ. This CDR3 is 15 amino acids long. With V trimmed by 4 bases and J by 0 bases, 3 bases remained unmatched. Here the CDR3 DNA reads TGCGCCAGCAGCCGACAGGGCGCAACTAATGAAAAACTGTTTTTT. As protein: CASSRQGATNEKLFF. Combining the CDR3 with reference TRBV5-1 and TRBJ1-4 gives the whole variable domain KAGVTQTPRYLIKTRGQQVTLSCSPISGHRSVSWYQQTPGQGLQFLFEYFSETQRNKGNFPGRFSGRQFSNSRSEMNVSTLELGDSALYLCASSRQGATNEKLFFGSGTQLSVL.

This chain connects TRBV19 to TRBJ2-7; a possible D gene is TRBD1 (5 bases). The germline V gene encodes CDR1 LNHDA and CDR2 SQIVND (reference sequence). V lost 5 bases and J 2 bases, leaving 13 bases between the germline ends. The CDR3 sequence is 14 residues long. For the CDR3, the DNA is TGTGCCAGTAGTGACAGTTCCTACACCTACGAGCAGTACTTC. Translation: CASSDSSYTYEQYF.

This chain connects TRBV11-2 to TRBJ2-1; TRBD2 matches at 9 bases. Germline V CDR1 and CDR2: SGHAT, FQNNGV. The CDR3 has 18 amino acids. The junction had 12 bases not matched to a gene; V was cut back by 0 bases and J by 6 bases. The CDR3 nucleotides read TGTGCCAGCAGCTTAGATTATGGTGGGCTAGCGGGACCCAATGAGCAGTTCTTC. It codes for CASSLDYGGLAGPNEQFF. The variable domain in full, with the rest retrieved from reference TRBV11-2 and TRBJ2-1, is EAGVAQSPRYKIIEKRQSVAFWCNPISGHATLYWYQQILGQGPKLLIQFQNNGVVDDSQLPKDRFSAERLKGVDSTLKIQPAKLEDSAVYLCASSLDYGGLAGPNEQFFGPGTRLTVL.

The rearrangement uses TRBV2 and TRBJ1-1, with D perhaps TRBD1 (5 bases). With 9 bases removed from V and 5 bases from J, the gap between germline ends came to 19 bases. The germline CDR1 and CDR2 sequences are SNHLY and FYNNEI. The CDR3 is 14 amino acids. This chain's CDR3 is CASRLDSRLTEAFF. The CDR3 DNA follows: TGTGCCAGTCGACTCGACAGTCGTTTGACTGAAGCTTTCTTT.

J is TRBJ1-5 and V is TRBV4-2; D is unresolved. CDR3 length equals 16 residues. V lost 0 bases and J lost 1, with 10 bases in between. Per the germline V gene, CDR1 is LGHNA and CDR2 is YNFKEQ. The CDR3 protein is CASSQEMVWSNQPQHF. DNA for the CDR3: TGTGCCAGCAGCCAAGAGATGGTATGGAGCAATCAGCCCCAGCATTTT.

This sequence joins TRBV2 and TRBJ1-5; TRBD1 matches at 10 bases. CDR1 and CDR2 from the germline V gene are SNHLY and FYNNEI. The J segment lost 2 bases and the V segment lost 4 bases, leaving 14 bases of the junction unmatched. The CDR3 has 19 amino acids. Written as DNA, the CDR3 is TGTGCCAGCAGTGTTCCGGGACAGGGGACGGAATCTGGCAATCAGCCCCAGCATTTT. Translated, it gives CASSVPGQGTESGNQPQHF.

This rearrangement joins TRBV9 to TRBJ1-5, with 12 bases that match TRBD1. The CDR3 loop spans 16 amino acids. Trimming cost V 4 bases and J 1 base; bases outside gene matches: 3. In germline, CDR1 is SGDLS, CDR2 YYNGEE. Here the CDR3 reads CASSPGQGASNQPQHF. The CDR3 nucleotides are TGTGCCAGCAGCCCGGGACAGGGGGCAAGCAATCAGCCCCAGCATTTT. Full variable domain (missing parts from reference TRBV9 and TRBJ1-5): DSGVTQTPKHLITATGQRVTLRCSPRSGDLSVYWYQQSLDQGLQFLIQYYNGEERAKGNILERFSAQQFPDLHSELNLSSLELGDSALYFCASSPGQGASNQPQHFGDGTRLSIL.

The V and J genes are TRBV2 and TRBJ2-1; 7 bases are shared with TRBD2. From germline, CDR1 is SNHLY and CDR2 FYNNEI. Unmatched junction bases numbered 3, after V lost 2 bases and J lost 2 bases. This CDR3 has 15 amino acids. The CDR3 DNA sequence: TGTGCCAGCAGTGAACCTAGCGGCCCCTACAATGAGCAGTTCTTC. Translating it yields CASSEPSGPYNEQFF.

The J gene is TRBJ2-7, the V gene TRBV6-2 or TRBV6-3; 8 bases match TRBD2. The CDR3 runs 18 residues. Looked up from germline, CDR1 is MNHEY and CDR2 is SVGEGT. Trimming removed 0 bases from V and 3 bases from J; junction bases left unmatched: 13. CDR3: CASSYSITTSEGIYEQYV. The CDR3 DNA reads as TGTGCCAGCAGTTACTCGATAACGACTAGCGAAGGAATCTACGAGCAGTACGTC.

V usage is TRBV9 and J usage is TRBJ2-4; D might be TRBD2 (5 bases). Per germline, CDR1 SGDLS and CDR2 YYNGEE. Trimming pared 0 bases from V and 9 bases from J, leaving 13 bases between. This CDR3 spans 14 amino acids. The CDR3: CASSVETGRGIQYF. DNA of the CDR3: TGTGCCAGCAGCGTAGAGACGGGGAGAGGCATTCAGTACTTC.

The V gene is TRBV7-6, the J gene TRBJ2-1; maybe TRBD1 (6 bases). Germline assignment: CDR1 SGHVS and CDR2 FNYEAQ. V was pared by 5 bases and J by 16 bases, with 15 bases between. The CDR3 loop spans 11 amino acids. The chain's CDR3 is CASSPTGPIFF. Written as DNA, the CDR3 is TGTGCCAGCAGCCCGACAGGTCCCATCTTCTTC. The whole variable domain, remainder taken from reference TRBV7-6 and TRBJ2-1, is GAGVSQSPRYKVTKRGQDVALRCDPISGHVSLYWYRQALGQGPEFLTYFNYEAQQDKSGLPNDRFSAERPEGSISTLTIQRTEQRDSAMYRCASSPTGPIFFGPGTRLTVL.

V and J are TRBV2 and TRBJ2-7; 7 nucleotides line up with TRBD1. This CDR3 region has 15 residues. After removal of 3 bases from V and 4 bases from J, the junction contained 9 bases not matched to a gene. Germline-derived CDR1 and CDR2 are SNHLY and FYNNEI. CDR3 DNA sequence: TGTGCCAGCAGTGAGGGACAGTCCCCCCCATACGAGCAGTACTTC. Translating gives CASSEGQSPPYEQYF.

This rearrangement joins TRBV25-1 to TRBJ1-6, with D hard to call. Trimming left V 7 bases short and J 3 bases short, with 13 bases between. The germline CDR1 and CDR2 sequences are MGHDK and SYGVNS. The CDR3 is 15 amino acids. CDR3 in DNA: TGTGCCAGCAAAGCTAACTCTGGCTATAATTCACCCCTCCACTTT. Its protein product is CASKANSGYNSPLHF.

The chain uses TRBV27 and TRBJ2-6; D not certain. The CDR3 has 14 amino acids. V gave up 0 bases and J gave up 4 bases, with 4 bases separating them. The V gene's germline CDR1 is MNHEY and CDR2 SMNVEV (reference sequence). The CDR3 nucleotides read TGTGCCAGCAGTTTATCGGAGGGGGCCAACGTCCTGACTTTC. Translation: CASSLSEGANVLTF.

The chain recombines TRBV3-1 (or the pseudogene TRBV3-2) with TRBJ2-3; 7 bases line up with TRBD1. From germline, CDR1 is LGHDT and CDR2 YNNKEL (reference sequence). With 2 bases clipped from V and 4 bases from J, the junction kept 12 bases outside the gene matches. This CDR3 is 17 amino acids long. CDR3 coding DNA: TGTGCCAGCAGCCAATGGTCGACAGGGTTATTCGCAGATACGCAGTATTTT. Protein product: CASSQWSTGLFADTQYF.

The CDR3 DNA is TGTGCCAGCAGCTTAGCGTACAGCTCTGGAAACACCATATATTTT. Protein product: CASSLAYSSGNTIYF. The chain combines TRBV7-2 with TRBJ1-3; D remains ambiguous. The germline gives CDR1 SGHTA, CDR2 FQGNSA. Trimming stripped 0 bases from V and 0 bases from J, with 6 bases between. The CDR3 has 15 amino acids.

The chain links TRBV24-1 to TRBJ2-1; TRBD1 might be the D (5 bases). V lost 4 bases to trimming and J lost 4 bases, with 13 bases between them. This CDR3 contains 15 residues. Germline loops: CDR1 KGHDR, CDR2 SFDVKD. CDR3 nucleotide sequence: TGTGCCACCAGTGACCTGGGGCTGTCTTACAATGAGCAGTTCTTC. This encodes CATSDLGLSYNEQFF.

This rearrangement joins TRBV13 to TRBJ2-7; 9 bases are shared with TRBD2. CDR1 PRHDT and CDR2 FYEKMQ come from the germline V gene (reference sequence). The CDR3 runs 14 residues. The junction had 3 bases not matched to a gene; V was cut back by 2 bases and J by 4 bases. The CDR3 bases are TGTGCCAGCAGCTTACGGCGGGGGGGTTACGAGCAGTACTTC. Amino acid sequence: CASSLRRGGYEQYF.